Sequencing of this T cell receptor beta chain was carried out in a study of blood T cell repertoires in COVID-19. Overall study context: From T cells, B-cell-depleted T cells, or PBMCs came the material, which was cDNA or gDNA.

Source study methods: The authors estimated nucleated cell counts from reference gene primer amplification. TCRdb keeps only in-frame clones here, not all; method: immunoSEQ multiplex PCR. V, J and clone size were drawn from that table, and D and trimming were deduced from the DNA. The data hold about 240,000 clones, with approximately 86% observed a single time. The CDR3 totals 16 residues. V lost 1 base, J lost 5 bases, and 18 bases lay in between. Germline CDR1 SGHVS, CDR2 FNYEAQ. This sequence joins TRBV7-6 and TRBJ2-7; D remains ambiguous. Material for sequencing was PBMCs or T cells enriched from blood (not recorded which). This clonotype was sampled from a woman aged 40 to 49 with acute COVID-19. This CDR3 reads CASSLVRPGSIHEQYF. The CDR3 region has the DNA TGTGCCAGCAGCTTAGTCCGTCCAGGATCGATACACGAGCAGTACTTC.